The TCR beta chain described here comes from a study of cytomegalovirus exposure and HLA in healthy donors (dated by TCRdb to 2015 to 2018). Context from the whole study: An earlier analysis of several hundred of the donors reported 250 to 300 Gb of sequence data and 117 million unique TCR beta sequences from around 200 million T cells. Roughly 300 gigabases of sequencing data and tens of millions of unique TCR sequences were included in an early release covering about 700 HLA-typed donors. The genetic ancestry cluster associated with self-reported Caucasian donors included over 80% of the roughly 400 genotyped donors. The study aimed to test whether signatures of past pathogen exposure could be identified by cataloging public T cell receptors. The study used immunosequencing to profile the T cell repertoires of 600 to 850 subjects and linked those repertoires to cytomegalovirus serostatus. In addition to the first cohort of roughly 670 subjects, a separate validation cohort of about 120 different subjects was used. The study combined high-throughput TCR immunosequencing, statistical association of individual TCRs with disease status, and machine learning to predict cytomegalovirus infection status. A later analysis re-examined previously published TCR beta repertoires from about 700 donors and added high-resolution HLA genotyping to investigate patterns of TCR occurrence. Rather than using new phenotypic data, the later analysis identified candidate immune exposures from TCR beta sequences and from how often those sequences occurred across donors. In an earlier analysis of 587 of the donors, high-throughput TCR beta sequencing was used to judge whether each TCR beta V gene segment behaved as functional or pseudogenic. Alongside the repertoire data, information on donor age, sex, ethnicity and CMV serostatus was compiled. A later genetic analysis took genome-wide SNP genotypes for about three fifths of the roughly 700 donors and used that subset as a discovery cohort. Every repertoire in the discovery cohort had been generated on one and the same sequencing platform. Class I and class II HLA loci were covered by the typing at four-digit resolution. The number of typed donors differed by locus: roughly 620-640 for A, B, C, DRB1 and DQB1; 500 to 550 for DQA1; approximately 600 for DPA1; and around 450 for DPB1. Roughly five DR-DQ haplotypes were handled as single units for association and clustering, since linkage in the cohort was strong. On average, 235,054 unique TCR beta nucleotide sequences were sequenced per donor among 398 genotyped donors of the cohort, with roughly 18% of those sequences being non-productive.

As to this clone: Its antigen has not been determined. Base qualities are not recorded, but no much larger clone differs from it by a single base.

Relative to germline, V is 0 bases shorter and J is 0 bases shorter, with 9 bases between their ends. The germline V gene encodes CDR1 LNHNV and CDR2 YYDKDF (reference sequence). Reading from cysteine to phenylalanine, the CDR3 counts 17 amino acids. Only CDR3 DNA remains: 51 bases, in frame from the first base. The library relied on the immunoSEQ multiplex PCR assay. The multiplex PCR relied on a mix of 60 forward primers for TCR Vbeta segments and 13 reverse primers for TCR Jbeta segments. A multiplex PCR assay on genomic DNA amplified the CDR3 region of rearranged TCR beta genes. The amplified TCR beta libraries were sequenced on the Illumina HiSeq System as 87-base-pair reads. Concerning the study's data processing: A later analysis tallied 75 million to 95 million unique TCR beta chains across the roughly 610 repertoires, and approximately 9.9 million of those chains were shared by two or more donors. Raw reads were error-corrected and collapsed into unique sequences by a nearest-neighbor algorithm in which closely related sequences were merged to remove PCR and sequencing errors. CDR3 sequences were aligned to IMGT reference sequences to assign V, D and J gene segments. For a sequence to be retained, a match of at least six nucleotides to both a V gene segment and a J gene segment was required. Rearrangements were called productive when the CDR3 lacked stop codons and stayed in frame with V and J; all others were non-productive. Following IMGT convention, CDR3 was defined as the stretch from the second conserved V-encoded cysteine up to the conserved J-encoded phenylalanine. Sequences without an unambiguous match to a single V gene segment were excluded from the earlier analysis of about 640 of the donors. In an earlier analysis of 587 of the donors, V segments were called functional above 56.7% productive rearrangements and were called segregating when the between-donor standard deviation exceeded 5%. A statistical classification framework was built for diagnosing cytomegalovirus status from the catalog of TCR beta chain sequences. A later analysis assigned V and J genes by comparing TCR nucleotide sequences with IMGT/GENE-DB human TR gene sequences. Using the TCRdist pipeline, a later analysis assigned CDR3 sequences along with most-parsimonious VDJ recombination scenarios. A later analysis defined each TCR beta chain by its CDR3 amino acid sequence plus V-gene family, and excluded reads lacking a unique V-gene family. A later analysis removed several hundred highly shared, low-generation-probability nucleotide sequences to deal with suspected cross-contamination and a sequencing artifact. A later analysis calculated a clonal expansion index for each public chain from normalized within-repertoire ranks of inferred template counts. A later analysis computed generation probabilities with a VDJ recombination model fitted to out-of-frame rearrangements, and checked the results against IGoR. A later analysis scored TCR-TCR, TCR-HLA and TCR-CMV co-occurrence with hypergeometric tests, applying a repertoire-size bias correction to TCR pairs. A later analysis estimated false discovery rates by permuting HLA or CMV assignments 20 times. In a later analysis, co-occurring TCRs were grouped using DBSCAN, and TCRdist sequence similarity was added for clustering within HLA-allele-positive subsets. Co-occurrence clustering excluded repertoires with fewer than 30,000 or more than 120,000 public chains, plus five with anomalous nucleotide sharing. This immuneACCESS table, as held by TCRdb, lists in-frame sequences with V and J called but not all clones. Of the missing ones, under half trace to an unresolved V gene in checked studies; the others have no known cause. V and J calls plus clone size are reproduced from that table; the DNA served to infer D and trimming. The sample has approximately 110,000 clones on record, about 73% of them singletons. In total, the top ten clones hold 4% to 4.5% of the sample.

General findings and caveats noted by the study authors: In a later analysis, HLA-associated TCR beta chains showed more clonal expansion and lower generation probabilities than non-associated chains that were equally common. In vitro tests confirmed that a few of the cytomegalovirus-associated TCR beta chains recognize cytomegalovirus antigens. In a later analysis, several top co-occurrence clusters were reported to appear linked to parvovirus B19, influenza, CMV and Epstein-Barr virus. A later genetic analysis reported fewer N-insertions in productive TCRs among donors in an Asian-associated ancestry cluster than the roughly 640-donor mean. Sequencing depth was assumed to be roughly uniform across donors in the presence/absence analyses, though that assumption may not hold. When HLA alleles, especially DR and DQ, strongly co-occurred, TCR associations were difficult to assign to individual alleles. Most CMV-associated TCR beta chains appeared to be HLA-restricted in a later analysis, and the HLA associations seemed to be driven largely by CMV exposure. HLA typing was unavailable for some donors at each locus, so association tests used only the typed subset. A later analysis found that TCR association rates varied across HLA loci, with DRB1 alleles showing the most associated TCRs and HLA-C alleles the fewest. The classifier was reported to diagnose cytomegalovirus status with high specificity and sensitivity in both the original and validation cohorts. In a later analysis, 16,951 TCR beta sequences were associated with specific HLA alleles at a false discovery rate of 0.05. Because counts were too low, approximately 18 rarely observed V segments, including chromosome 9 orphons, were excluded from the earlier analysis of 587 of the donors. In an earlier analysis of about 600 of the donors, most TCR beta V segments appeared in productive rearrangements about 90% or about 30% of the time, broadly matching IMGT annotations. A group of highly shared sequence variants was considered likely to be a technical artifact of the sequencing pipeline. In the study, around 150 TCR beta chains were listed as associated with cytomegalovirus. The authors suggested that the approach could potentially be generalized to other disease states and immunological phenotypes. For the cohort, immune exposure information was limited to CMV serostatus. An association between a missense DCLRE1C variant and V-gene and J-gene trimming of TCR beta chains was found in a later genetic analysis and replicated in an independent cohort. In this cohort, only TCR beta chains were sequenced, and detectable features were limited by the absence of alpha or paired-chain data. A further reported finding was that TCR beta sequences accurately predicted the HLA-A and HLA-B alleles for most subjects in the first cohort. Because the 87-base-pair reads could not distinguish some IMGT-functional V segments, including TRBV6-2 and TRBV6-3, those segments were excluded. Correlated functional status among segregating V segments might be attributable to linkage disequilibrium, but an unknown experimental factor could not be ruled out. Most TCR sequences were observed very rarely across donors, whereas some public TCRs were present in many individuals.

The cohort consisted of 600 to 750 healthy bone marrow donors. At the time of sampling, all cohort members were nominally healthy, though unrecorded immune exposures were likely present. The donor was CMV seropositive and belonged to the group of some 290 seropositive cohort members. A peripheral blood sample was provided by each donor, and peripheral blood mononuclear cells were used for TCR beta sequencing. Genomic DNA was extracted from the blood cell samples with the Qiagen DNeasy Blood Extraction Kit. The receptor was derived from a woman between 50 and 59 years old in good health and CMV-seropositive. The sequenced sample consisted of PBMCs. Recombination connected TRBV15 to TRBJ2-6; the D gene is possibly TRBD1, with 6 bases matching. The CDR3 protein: CATSRDLGASGANVLTF. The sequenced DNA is TGTGCCACCAGCAGAGATTTGGGGGCCTCTGGGGCCAACGTCCTGACTTTC. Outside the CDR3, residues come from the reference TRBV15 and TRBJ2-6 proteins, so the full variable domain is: DAMVIQNPRYQVTQFGKPVTLSCSQTLNHNVMYWYQQKSSQAPKLLFHYYDKDFNNEADTPDNFQSRRPNTSFCFLDIRSPGLGDTAMYLCATSRDLGASGANVLTFGAGSRLTVL.